In its sample, the clone carrying this T cell receptor beta chain was seen once. Its antigen is still unknown. These data originate in a study of identifying expanded T cells in peripheral blood. Whole-study results and caveats: Differentially abundant clones: about 1.3 between replicates, approximately 16 at two to three weeks, 19 at four. Clone count variance between approximately 2-week samples rose with total template count.

Trimming removed 3 bases from V and 8 bases from J; junction bases left unmatched: 6. Germline lookup yields CDR1 KGHSH and CDR2 LQKENI. This CDR3 region has 14 residues. The table came from immunoSEQ multiplex PCR; TCRdb's copy has only in-frame clones and leaves some out. The repertoire holds roughly 100,000 clones, with roughly 88% as singletons. The sequencing input was blood. V and J are TRBV18 and TRBJ1-2, with 10 bases identical to TRBD1. This clonotype was obtained from a person between 18 and 69 years old in good health. The DNA of the CDR3 is TGTGCCAGCTCACCGGAGGGACAGGGGTGGGGCTACACCTTC. This translates into CASSPEGQGWGYTF.